This is a list of T cell receptor beta chains from one sample in a study of cytomegalovirus exposure and HLA in healthy donors. Generated by immunoSEQ multiplex PCR, the TCRdb table keeps only in-frame clones and is missing some. The table includes hundreds of thousands of clones, 60% to 85% detected once. Sequencing used PBMCs. These receptors came from a man in his forties in good health and CMV-seronegative. CDR3s include the opening cysteine and the closing phenylalanine or tryptophan. A D gene is named only where the DNA matches it firmly. A clone size is listed for some rows: how often the clone was seen (once, few, many), or a class if it is expanded.

TRBV5-1,TRBD1,TRBJ1-1,NA,TGCGCCAGCAGCATCACAGGGGGCGCCGGGGGCGCCACTGAAGCTTTCTTT,CASSITGGAGGATEAFF
TRBV19,NA,TRBJ2-1,NA,TGTGCCAGTAGTAGGGACAGTTCCTCGGGGGATGAGCAGTTCTTC,CASSRDSSSGDEQFF
TRBV10-2,TRBD1,TRBJ2-1,NA,TGCGCCAGCAGCAGCGGGACAGGGGATAGGTACAATGAGCAGTTCTTC,CASSSGTGDRYNEQFF
TRBV28,NA,TRBJ1-1,NA,TGTGCCAGCAGCGAGGGGGGGAGCACTGAAGCTTTCTTT,CASSEGGSTEAFF
TRBV2,NA,TRBJ2-7,NA,TGTGCCAGCAGTGAAGCCCCGCAGGGGTTGGACGAGCAGTACTTC,CASSEAPQGLDEQYF
TRBV7-9,TRBD1,TRBJ1-1,NA,TGTGCCAGCAGCCCTTATGGGACAGGGAACACTGAAGCTTTCTTT,CASSPYGTGNTEAFF
TRBV6-5,TRBD1,TRBJ2-4,NA,TGTGCCAGCAGTCCCGGGACAGCAAACATTCAGTACTTC,CASSPGTANIQYF
TRBV27,TRBD2,TRBJ2-7,NA,TGTGCCAGCAGTTTATCAGGTAGCGGGAGCTCCTACGAGCAGTACTTC,CASSLSGSGSSYEQYF
TRBV5-8,NA,TRBJ1-5,NA,TGTGCCAGCATCCACCGGGACACTCACAATCAGCCCCAGCATTTT,CASIHRDTHNQPQHF
TRBV27,TRBD1,TRBJ1-2,NA,TGTGCCAGCAGTTTATCGACAGGGGGAGGCTACACCTTC,CASSLSTGGGYTF
TRBV7-9,TRBD2,TRBJ2-1,NA,TGTGCCAGCAGCTTAGGGCTAGCGGGAGTTACTTACAATGAGCAGTTCTTC,CASSLGLAGVTYNEQFF
TRBV13,TRBD1,TRBJ1-3,few,TGTGCCAGCAGCTCCACAGGGGGATACTCTGGAAACACCATATATTTT,CASSSTGGYSGNTIYF
TRBV30,NA,TRBJ1-3,NA,TGTGCCTGGAGTGTTTCTTCTCCTGGAAACACCATATATTTT,CAWSVSSPGNTIYF
TRBV7-2,NA,TRBJ2-1,NA,TGTGCCAGCACCACAAACAATGAGCAGTTCTTC,CASTTNNEQFF
TRBV10-3,NA,TRBJ1-1,NA,TGTGCCATCAGTGAGTCGGGGGGACGGGAAGGCACTGAAGCTTTCTTT,CAISESGGREGTEAFF
TRBV5-1,NA,TRBJ2-3,NA,TGCGCCAGCAGCCCGAGAGATCGAACAGAAAGCACAGATACGCAGTATTTT,CASSPRDRTESTDTQYF
TRBV18,TRBD1,TRBJ2-3,NA,TGTGCCAGCTCACCCTTGGACAGGCCGAGCACAGATACGCAGTATTTT,CASSPLDRPSTDTQYF
TRBV5-6,NA,TRBJ2-1,NA,TGTGCCAGCAGCCGGCGGGGAGGCGGCCCCCCCTACAATGAGCAGTTCTTC,CASSRRGGGPPYNEQFF
TRBV5-6,TRBD1,TRBJ1-5,many,TGTGCCAGCAGCCCCGGGCCCAGGGGGGTAGAGCCCCAGCATTTT,CASSPGPRGVEPQHF
TRBV11-2,NA,TRBJ1-2,NA,TGTGCCAGCAGCTTAGGTCCGCAGTCCCTTTATGGCTACACCTTC,CASSLGPQSLYGYTF
TRBV9,NA,TRBJ1-6,once,TGTGCCAGCAGCGCGGGAGGCAAGGCGGCACCCCTCCACTTT,CASSAGGKAAPLHF
TRBV15,NA,TRBJ2-2,NA,TGTGCCACCAGCAGAGCGGGAGACACCGGGGAGCTGTTTTTT,CATSRAGDTGELFF
TRBV10-3,NA,TRBJ1-2,NA,TGTGCCATCAGTGATATACAGGGTGCCTATGGCTACACCTTC,CAISDIQGAYGYTF
TRBV7-3,TRBD1,TRBJ2-5,NA,TGTGCCAGCAGCCAGGAGACAGGGGAGACCCAGTACTTC,CASSQETGETQYF
TRBV29-1,NA,TRBJ2-3,NA,TGCAGCGCCCAGTGGCTTACAGATACGCAGTATTTT,CSAQWLTDTQYF
TRBV18,TRBD1,TRBJ1-1,NA,TGTGCCAGCTCACCATACAGGGGGATCACTGAAGCTTTCTTT,CASSPYRGITEAFF
TRBV2,TRBD1,TRBJ1-1,NA,TGTGCCAGCAGCTCGCCAGGGGGAAGAATCACTGAAGCTTTCTTT,CASSSPGGRITEAFF
TRBV7-2,TRBD2,TRBJ2-2,NA,TGTGCCAGCAGCTCGGCGGGGGTTGACGGGGAGCTGTTTTTT,CASSSAGVDGELFF
TRBV6-5,NA,TRBJ2-2,NA,TGTGCCAGTTCAGGGGAATGGGCCGGGGAGCTGTTTTTT,CASSGEWAGELFF
TRBV2,TRBD2,TRBJ2-5,NA,TGTGCCAGCAGTGCTCTAGCGGGAAGAGAGACCCAGTACTTC,CASSALAGRETQYF
TRBV5-4,TRBD2,TRBJ2-7,NA,TGTGCCAGCAGCCCCGAACTAGCGGGAGCCTACGAGCAGTACTTC,CASSPELAGAYEQYF
TRBV9,NA,TRBJ2-2,NA,TGTGCCAGCAGCAACATACAGGGAAGGAACACCGGGGAGCTGTTTTTT,CASSNIQGRNTGELFF
TRBV19,TRBD1,TRBJ1-5,NA,TGTGCCAGTAGTTTTGAGACAGGGACCAATCAGCCCCAGCATTTT,CASSFETGTNQPQHF
TRBV30,NA,TRBJ1-1,NA,TGTGCCTGGAGCGATTTAGGGCAGGGTCCTGAAGCTTTCTTT,CAWSDLGQGPEAFF
TRBV29-1,TRBD2,TRBJ2-1,few,TGCAGCGTAGGGACTAGTGTTGAGCAGTTCTTC,CSVGTSVEQFF
TRBV29-1,NA,TRBJ2-7,NA,TGCAGCATACAGGGATCTTACGAGCAGTACTTC,CSIQGSYEQYF
TRBV11-2,TRBD2,TRBJ2-5,once,TGTGCCAGCAGCTTAGGTGGTAGCGGGGTGGGAGAGACCCAGTACTTC,CASSLGGSGVGETQYF
TRBV5-1,TRBD2,TRBJ2-1,few,TGCGCCAGCAGCTCCGGACTAGCGGCCAATGAGCAGTTCTTC,CASSSGLAANEQFF
TRBV9,NA,TRBJ1-1,NA,TGTGCCAGCAGCGTAGCCCCGGTCTCTGAAGCTTTCTTT,CASSVAPVSEAFF
TRBV6-5,NA,TRBJ1-6,NA,TGTGCCAGCAGACTGGTGCCTAATTCACCCCTCCACTTT,CASRLVPNSPLHF
TRBV2,TRBD1,TRBJ1-4,few,TGTGCCAGCAGATGGACAGGGGCTAGTGAAAAACTGTTTTTT,CASRWTGASEKLFF
TRBV4-2,NA,TRBJ1-2,NA,TGTGCCAGCAGCCAAGATCTTGAGGGCTATGGCTACACCTTC,CASSQDLEGYGYTF
TRBV2,NA,TRBJ1-2,NA,TGTGCCAGCAGTAAAGACAGAAACTATGGCTACACCTTC,CASSKDRNYGYTF
TRBV29-1,NA,TRBJ2-1,NA,TGCAGCGTTGAAGATCCGGTTGACGGACTAACCACCCAGAATTATCTCAATGAGCAGTTCTTC,CSVEDPVDGLTTQNYLNEQFF
TRBV5-4,TRBD1,TRBJ2-3,NA,TGTGCCAGCAGCTTGGGAGGACAGGGTACAGATACGCAGTATTTT,CASSLGGQGTDTQYF
TRBV18,NA,TRBJ2-2,NA,TGTGCCAGCCGTAGAGACACCGGGGAGCTGTTTTTT,CASRRDTGELFF
TRBV10-3,TRBD1,TRBJ2-1,NA,TGTGCCATCAGCACAGGGGTCGTTAGGAATGAGCAGTTCTTC,CAISTGVVRNEQFF
TRBV5-6,NA,TRBJ2-7,NA,TGTGCCAGCAGCTTGGGACTCGGGGACTACGAGCAGTACTTC,CASSLGLGDYEQYF
TRBV7-9,NA,TRBJ2-5,NA,TGTGCCAGCAGCCGCCCGGGGGTAGGAGAGACCCAGTACTTC,CASSRPGVGETQYF
TRBV7-8,NA,TRBJ2-1,NA,TGTGCCAGCAGCTTAGAGACTAACCCATACAATGAGCAGTTCTTC,CASSLETNPYNEQFF
TRBV4-2,TRBD1,TRBJ2-5,NA,TGTGCCAGCAGCCAAGGAGAGTGGGACAGCAAAGGAAAGACCCAGTACTTC,CASSQGEWDSKGKTQYF
TRBV7-3,NA,TRBJ2-2,NA,TGTGCCAGCAGCTTAGGCGGGGCGAACACCGGGGAGCTGTTTTTT,CASSLGGANTGELFF
TRBV12-5,NA,TRBJ2-3,NA,TGTGCTAGTTTGGAGGGAGTGACAGATACGCAGTATTTT,CASLEGVTDTQYF
TRBV10-3,NA,TRBJ1-1,NA,TGTGCCATCAGTGGTAAGAACACTGAAGCTTTCTTT,CAISGKNTEAFF
TRBV7-9,NA,TRBJ1-2,NA,TGTGCCAGCAGCTTGGGGTCTGTCCCGGCGGGGGGCTACACCTTC,CASSLGSVPAGGYTF
TRBV19,NA,TRBJ2-4,NA,TGTGCCAGTAGTAATTTTCAGGCTGACGACATTCAGTACTTC,CASSNFQADDIQYF
TRBV30,NA,TRBJ1-2,NA,TGTGCCTGGAGTGGGTCGGTCTCGTGGGGGCGGGGGTATGGCTACACCTTC,CAWSGSVSWGRGYGYTF
TRBV27,NA,TRBJ1-1,NA,TGTGCCAGTGGAAATAACGGCAGGGCTTTCTTT,CASGNNGRAFF
TRBV20-1,TRBD2,TRBJ2-1,NA,TGCAGTGCTAGCGGGAGGAAGAAGTTCTTC,CSASGRKKFF
TRBV18,NA,TRBJ2-7,NA,TGTGCCAGCTCACAGGACAGCCCCGGCGAGCAGTACTTC,CASSQDSPGEQYF